This paragraph covers one T cell receptor beta chain sequence. The ends were cut back, 4 bases at V and 4 bases at J, with 11 bases in the middle. CDR3 length: 15 residues. Germline V gene sequence: CDR1 LGHDT, CDR2 YNNKEL (reference sequence). The data originate from a study of blood T cell repertoires in COVID-19. Whole-study context: Whether acute or convalescent, the COVID-19 samples came from the United States, Italy and Spain. In each case, the material was cDNA or gDNA derived from T cells, B-cell-depleted T cells, or PBMCs.

Per the authors' pipeline: Researchers report that nucleated cell counts were estimated from reference gene primer amplification. Measured with immunoSEQ multiplex PCR; TCRdb has only the in-frame clones, and not every one. D and trimming were read from the DNA, whereas the V and J calls and clone size are those reported in that table. The profile shows some 200,000 clones, around 80% of them singletons. The chain is built from TRBV3-1 (or the pseudogene TRBV3-2) and TRBJ2-6; D might be TRBD1 (5 bases). Material: peripheral blood. The sequence derives from a woman between 40 and 50 years old with acute or convalescent COVID-19. CDR3 loop: CASSPDSAGANVLTF. Here the CDR3 DNA reads TGTGCCAGCAGCCCCGACAGTGCGGGGGCCAACGTCCTGACTTTC.